Listed below are T cell receptor delta chains from one sample, sequenced in a study of gamma-delta T cells after stem cell transplantation. TCRdb ran CATT on the RT-PCR reads. This table has around 1,700 delta-chain clones, over 15% appearing once. The sample was gamma-delta T cells. The receptors were gathered from a human donor. It is not recorded whose cells these are; they may come from a transplant donor. Each CDR3 is given with its conserved first and last residue. The D gene is left open where the match is weak. Where a row states a size, it is once, few, many or the class of an expanded clone; other rows omit it.

few | NA | TRDJ1 | TRDV1 | CALRFIRPPRIGGATYTDKLIF | TGTGCTCTCCGGTTCATTCGCCCTCCTAGGATCGGGGGGGCGACGTACACCGATAAACTCATCTTT
hyperexpanded | NA | TRDJ1 | TRDV3 | CAFSLLPLYTDKLIF | TGTGCCTTTTCACTCCTTCCGCTGTACACCGATAAACTCATCTTT
NA | NA | TRDJ1 | TRDV1 | CALGEFRPPGEWGGRLIF | TGTGCTCTTGGGGAATTTCGGCCCCCTGGGGAATGGGGAGGGCGACTCATCTTT
large | TRDD3 | TRDJ1 | TRDV2 | CACDTVGDKTDKLIF | TGTGCCTGTGACACCGTGGGGGATAAAACCGATAAACTCATCTTT
NA | NA | TRDJ1 | TRDV2 | CACVSPGATATDKLIF | TGTGCCTGTGTTAGCCCAGGGGCCACGGCCACCGATAAACTCATCTTT
medium-sized | TRDD3 | TRDJ1 | TRDV2 | CACDIVGDPLSYTDKLIF | TGTGCCTGTGACATAGTGGGGGATCCGCTATCTTACACCGATAAACTCATCTTT
few | TRDD2 | TRDJ1 | TRDV1 | CALGERFPTNCPDKLIF | TGTGCTCTTGGGGAACGCTTTCCTACAAACTGCCCCGATAAGCTCATCTTT
medium-sized | TRDD2 | TRDJ1 | TRDV1 | CALGTPEGLPTFATRADKLIF | TGTGCTCTTGGGACTCCAGAGGGCCTTCCTACATTCGCGACTAGGGCCGATAAACTCATCTTT
NA | TRDD3 | TRDJ1 | TRDV1 | CALGELAPLKTLYWGIGSDKLIF | TGTGCTCTTGGGGAACTTGCCCCACTTAAAACTCTGTACTGGGGGATAGGTTCCGATAAACTCATCTTT
NA | TRDD3 | TRDJ3 | TRDV2 | CACDTAPTGVPHLISWDTRQMFF | TGTGCCTGTGACACCGCGCCTACTGGGGTCCCCCACCTAATCTCCTGGGACACCCGACAGATGTTCTTC
NA | NA | TRDJ2 | TRDV2 | CACDPVRIWVDMGALTAQLFF | TGTGCCTGTGACCCGGTGCGGATCTGGGTGGATATGGGAGCTTTGACCGCACAACTCTTCTTT
few | TRDD3 | TRDJ1 | TRDV2 | CACEPLGRTDKLIF | TGTGCCTGTGAGCCACTGGGGCGGACCGATAAACTCATCTTT
NA | NA | TRDJ1 | TRDV1 | CALGEPPASHANHWDRGKLIF | TGTGCTCTTGGGGAACCCCCCGCCTCCCACGCCAACCACTGGGACCGGGGGAAACTCATCTTT
large | TRDD3 | TRDJ1 | TRDV1 | CALPGDGPLPTMGDPIETDKLIF | TGTGCTCTGCCAGGGGACGGCCCCCTGCCGACCATGGGGGATCCCATCGAGACCGATAAACTCATCTTT
few | TRDD3 | TRDJ1 | TRDV2 | CACDRLLLLGDTKTDKLIF | TGTGCCTGTGATCGCCTCCTCCTACTGGGGGATACTAAAACCGATAAACTCATCTTT
few | TRDD3 | TRDJ1 | TRDV2 | CACDTVSGGYPNTDKLIF | TGTGCCTGTGACACCGTAAGTGGGGGATACCCGAACACCGATAAACTCATCTTT
NA | NA | TRDJ1 | TRDV1 | CALWARPICVLCVLDTDKLIF | NA
few | TRDD3 | TRDJ1 | TRDV2 | CACDTAEVLGAHRGAYKLIF | TGTGCCTGTGACACCGCTGAAGTACTGGGGGCTCACCGAGGGGCGTATAAACTCATCTTT
NA | NA | TRDJ1 | TRDV2 | CACETRRCRGGETKKLIF | TGTGCCTGTGAAACCAGGAGATGCCGCGGAGGGGAGACGAAGAAACTCATCTTT
few | TRDD3 | TRDJ1 | TRDV2 | CACDTLPSGSGGSYTDKLIF | TGTGCCTGTGACACCCTACCGAGTGGTAGTGGGGGATCCTACACCGATAAACTCATCTTT